Following are 8 T cell receptor beta chains from one sample sequenced in a study of control samples from healthy donors and cancer patients. Repertoires were generated with immunoSEQ multiplex PCR, while TCRdb's copy carries only in-frame clones and drops some. The table records 150,000 to 200,000 clones, 90% of them present only once. Source material: blood. The origin of the receptors is a woman aged 45 to 65 in good health.

The chain carries TRBV15 and TRBJ2-2; D perhaps matches TRBD2 (5 bases). Germline CDR1 reads LNHNV; CDR2 reads YYDKDF (reference sequence). V dropped 1 base and J dropped 4 bases, with 10 bases sitting between them. The CDR3 extends over 15 amino acids. CDR3 residues: CATSRAGFGTGELFF. CDR3 DNA sequence: TGTGCCACCAGCAGAGCGGGGTTCGGCACCGGGGAGCTGTTTTTT.

The chain recombines TRBV28 with TRBJ1-1; maybe TRBD1 (6 bases). The CDR3 loop spans 13 amino acids. V lost 5 bases, J lost 10 bases, and 17 bases lay in between. CDR1 is MDHEN and CDR2 is SYDVKM in the germline V gene. CDR3 nucleotide sequence: TGTGCCAGCAGTAATGCAGGGGATGGTGTAGCTTTCTTT. The encoded protein is CASSNAGDGVAFF.

The chain has TRBV12-3 or TRBV12-4 and TRBJ1-2, with D possibly being TRBD1 (5 bases). The CDR3 length is 12 residues. Trimming removed 3 bases at V and 8 bases at J, with 10 bases between. The CDR3 nucleotides are TGTGCCAGCAGTTTTCAGGGAAGAGGCTACACCTTC. Encoded protein: CASSFQGRGYTF.

The V gene is TRBV6-1, the J gene TRBJ1-2; 7 nucleotides match TRBD1. The germline CDR1 and CDR2 sequences are MNHNS and SASEGT. This CDR3 contains 14 residues. The ends lost 2 bases at V and 3 bases at J; junction bases unmatched: 3. The CDR3 DNA sequence: TGTGCCAGCAGTGAACAGGGGGGGGACTATGGCTACACCTTC. It encodes CASSEQGGDYGYTF.

This clone showed up just a few times. This chain connects TRBV5-6 to TRBJ1-1; no definite D call. The V end was cut by 0 bases, the J end by 0 bases, with 9 bases between. The CDR3 has 15 amino acids. Germline V gene data show CDR1 as SGHDT and CDR2 as YYEEEE. The CDR3 region has the DNA TGTGCCAGCAGCTTGGGACCTACTATGAACACTGAAGCTTTCTTT. Translating gives CASSLGPTMNTEAFF.

The chain is built from TRBV3-1 (or the pseudogene TRBV3-2) and TRBJ1-1; tentatively, D is TRBD1 (5 bases). Germline V gene sequence: CDR1 LGHDT, CDR2 YNNKEL (reference sequence). The V and J ends lost 4 bases and 4 bases respectively, with 13 bases between them. The CDR3 has 14 residues. CDR3 DNA: TGTGCCAGCAGCCCTCGAGCCAGGGTCACTGAAGCTTTCTTT. As protein: CASSPRARVTEAFF.

In its sample, this clone was seen once. CDR3 amino acids: CASSNSGGDQPQHF. In nucleotides, the CDR3 is TGTGCCAGTAGTAATTCAGGAGGGGATCAGCCCCAGCATTTT. The chain couples TRBV19 to TRBJ1-5; maybe TRBD1 (5 bases). The CDR3 covers 14 residues. V dropped 4 bases and J dropped 5 bases, with 12 bases sitting between them. Germline V gene lookup returns CDR1 LNHDA and CDR2 SQIVND (reference sequence).

This clone was seen once. The rearrangement joins TRBV6-6 to TRBJ2-1, with 11 bases lining up with TRBD2. The germline V gene has CDR1 MNHNY and CDR2 SVGAGI (reference sequence). V was pared by 6 bases and J by 4 bases, with 5 bases of the junction left unmatched. This CDR3 region has 15 residues. CDR3 sequence: CASRIAGGGYNEQFF. The CDR3 nucleotides read TGTGCCAGCAGAATAGCGGGAGGGGGGTACAATGAGCAGTTCTTC.